These 20 T cell receptor beta chains were sequenced from one sample in a study of OX40 agonist ivuxolimab in advanced cancers. This table comes from immunoSEQ multiplex PCR, and its TCRdb copy is limited to in-frame clones, with some not included. Among about 26,000 clones listed, about 85% were seen once. Sequencing used CD4+ or CD8+ T cells sorted from blood, obtained in a trial of the OX40 agonist ivuxolimab. These receptors were taken from an adult with an advanced solid tumor such as melanoma, head and neck, liver or kidney cancer.

This chain connects TRBV9 to TRBJ2-7, with D tentatively TRBD1 (6 bases). Germline V lookup: CDR1 SGDLS, CDR2 YYNGEE. CDR3 size: 14 residues. V lost 0 bases and J lost 3, with 10 bases in between. CDR3 DNA: TGTGCCAGCAGCGTAGGAGGCAGGGGCTACGAGCAGTACTTC. Protein product: CASSVGGRGYEQYF.

This clone appeared once. The V and J genes are TRBV19 and TRBJ1-5; the match to TRBD1 covers 7 bases. CDR1 and CDR2 (germline): LNHDA, SQIVND (reference sequence). J was trimmed by 3 bases and V by 4 bases; bases with no gene match: 6. This CDR3 has 15 residues. CDR3 bases: TGTGCCAGTAGTACCCGCGGGACAGCCAATCAGCCCCAGCATTTT. This gives the protein CASSTRGTANQPQHF. The variable domain in full, completed from reference TRBV19 and TRBJ1-5, reads DGGITQSPKYLFRKEGQNVTLSCEQNLNHDAMYWYRQDPGQGLRLIYYSQIVNDFQKGDIAEGYSVSREKKESFPLTVTSAQKNPTAFYLCASSTRGTANQPQHFGDGTRLSIL.

This clone is medium-sized in the sample. The chain has TRBV9 and TRBJ2-7; TRBD1 might be the D (6 bases). The CDR3 is 15 residues long. V lost 4 bases and J lost 2, with 16 bases in between. CDR1 and CDR2 from the germline V gene are SGDLS and YYNGEE. The CDR3 here is CASSPLPGTTYEQYF. DNA of the CDR3: TGTGCCAGCAGCCCCCTCCCGGGGACAACCTACGAGCAGTACTTC.

This sequence joins TRBV6-1 and TRBJ2-7; TRBD2 might be the D (5 bases). Per the germline V gene, CDR1 is MNHNS and CDR2 is SASEGT. This CDR3 has 13 amino acids. V was clipped by 6 bases and J by 7 bases, with 16 bases between them. CDR3 DNA sequence: TGTGCCAGCAGCCCCGGACTGTTGCAGGAGCAGTACTTC. This translates into CASSPGLLQEQYF.

The chain employs TRBV5-1 and TRBJ2-1; 9 bases line up with TRBD2. Germline V gives CDR1 SGHRS, CDR2 YFSETQ. After removal of 4 bases from V and 9 bases from J, the junction contained 14 bases not matched to a gene. The length of the CDR3 is 16 residues. CDR3 sequence (DNA): TGCGCCAGCAGCCTTGGCTTCGGCGGGAGGGCCGTTGAGCAGTTCTTC. Translating it yields CASSLGFGGRAVEQFF. Full variable domain (missing parts from reference TRBV5-1 and TRBJ2-1): KAGVTQTPRYLIKTRGQQVTLSCSPISGHRSVSWYQQTPGQGLQFLFEYFSETQRNKGNFPGRFSGRQFSNSRSEMNVSTLELGDSALYLCASSLGFGGRAVEQFFGPGTRLTVL.

This clone appeared a single time. The genes are TRBV11-2 and TRBJ2-7; D gene ambiguous. Germline assignment: CDR1 SGHAT and CDR2 FQNNGV. The V end was cut by 0 bases, the J end by 3 bases, with 18 bases between. The CDR3 sequence is 17 residues long. DNA of the CDR3: TGTGCCAGCAGCTTAGATCACCCTGGGCCAAAAGGCTACGAGCAGTACTTC. This codes for CASSLDHPGPKGYEQYF.

The chain carries TRBV7-3 and TRBJ2-7; 9 bases are shared with TRBD2. The CDR3 consists of 13 residues. Germline V CDR1 and CDR2: SGHTA, FQGTGA. V lost 8 bases to trimming and J lost 2 bases; unmatched junction nucleotides: 4. CDR3 in amino acids: CASAGGPTYEQYF. CDR3 nucleotide sequence: TGTGCCAGCGCGGGAGGGCCTACCTACGAGCAGTACTTC.

Concerning this clone itself: The junction does not match germline at one end; this may be a read error. V and J are TRBV6-5 and TRBJ2-3; 8 nucleotides match TRBD2. CDR3 length: 13 residues. From germline, CDR1 is MNHEY and CDR2 SVGAGI. CDR3 region: CASSRTSTDTQYF. CDR3 nucleotide sequence: TGTGCCAGCAGCCGGACTAGCACCGATACGCAGTATTTT.

Written as DNA, the CDR3 is TGCAGCGCCGGGACTAGCGGGTACAATGAGCAGTTCTTC. It translates to CSAGTSGYNEQFF. V is TRBV29-1 and J is TRBJ2-1, with 12 bases lining up with TRBD2. CDR1 and CDR2 (germline): SQVTM, ANQGSEA. The CDR3 spans 13 residues. Unmatched junction bases numbered 2, after V lost 7 bases and J lost 4 bases.

The chain is built from TRBV19 and TRBJ1-5, with D perhaps matching TRBD1 (5 bases). The V end was cut by 2 bases, the J end by 6 bases, with 11 bases between. CDR1 LNHDA and CDR2 SQIVND come from the germline V gene (reference sequence). The CDR3 length is 14 residues. CDR3 sequence: CASSISRVVQPQHF. The CDR3 DNA sequence: TGTGCCAGTAGTATAAGCAGGGTCGTTCAGCCCCAGCATTTT.

This clone was seen only once. CDR3 in DNA: TGTGCCAGCAGCCCGGTGGGGGGACTCCACAATGAGCAGTTCTTC. It codes for CASSPVGGLHNEQFF. The chain is built from TRBV11-3 and TRBJ2-1, with D possibly TRBD2 on 6 matching bases. Trimming shortened V by 5 bases and J by 5 bases, and 16 bases separated the two germline ends. The CDR3 is 15 residues long. Germline CDR1 SGHNT, CDR2 YENEEA.

This clone is a singleton in its sample. The chain employs TRBV9 and TRBJ1-3; D gene unclear. V was shortened by 3 bases and J by 2 bases, with 6 bases between the two germline ends. The CDR3 length is 13 residues. Germline CDR1 reads SGDLS; CDR2 reads YYNGEE. CDR3 bases: TGTGCCAGCAGCGAGGTCCCTGGAAACACCATATATTTT. It codes for CASSEVPGNTIYF.

The genes are TRBV27 and TRBJ1-1; the D is unclear. Germline CDR1 reads MNHEY; CDR2 reads SMNVEV (reference sequence). This CDR3 region has 15 residues. Deletions cut 2 bases from V and 0 bases from J, with 10 bases between. DNA for the CDR3: TGTGCCAGCAGTTTAATACGGAGCATGAACACTGAAGCTTTCTTT. It specifies CASSLIRSMNTEAFF.

This clone rates as large. V and J are TRBV15 and TRBJ2-7, with 11 bases aligning to TRBD1. Trimming took 5 bases from V and 5 from J; bases not matched to a gene: 5. The CDR3 runs to 14 residues. Germline V lookup: CDR1 LNHNV, CDR2 YYDKDF (reference sequence). The CDR3 sequence: CATSEGQGVDEQYF. CDR3 DNA sequence: TGTGCCACCAGCGAGGGACAGGGGGTAGACGAGCAGTACTTC.

This clone was counted once. J is TRBJ1-4 and V is TRBV28; tentative D call: TRBD1 (5 bases). CDR1 is MDHEN, CDR2 SYDVKM, per germline. CDR3 length equals 13 residues. V was pared by 7 bases and J by 3 bases, with 9 bases between. CDR3 region: CASNQGPNEKLFF. In nucleotides, the CDR3 is TGTGCCAGCAACCAGGGTCCTAATGAAAAACTGTTTTTT. Full variable domain (missing parts from reference TRBV28 and TRBJ1-4): DVKVTQSSRYLVKRTGEKVFLECVQDMDHENMFWYRQDPGLGLRLIYFSYDVKMKEKGDIPEGYSVSREKKERFSLILESASTNQTSMYLCASNQGPNEKLFFGSGTQLSVL.

The rearrangement uses TRBV7-9 and TRBJ1-1; weak D call: TRBD1 (5 bases). Germline loops: CDR1 SEHNR, CDR2 FQNEAQ (reference sequence). The CDR3 extends over 15 amino acids. The V and J ends lost 5 bases and 3 bases respectively, with 16 bases between them. CDR3 nucleotides: TGTGCCAGCAGCCCATGGGGCGGGGCGGACACTGAAGCTTTCTTT. It specifies CASSPWGGADTEAFF.

In this sample, this clone turned up once. The rearrangement links TRBV19 to TRBJ1-1, with D hard to call. From germline, CDR1 is LNHDA and CDR2 SQIVND (reference sequence). Trimming shortened V by 7 bases and J by 11 bases, and 23 bases separated the two germline ends. CDR3 size: 14 residues. CDR3 sequence reads: CASNHGLIEDGAFF. The CDR3 nucleotides are TGTGCCAGTAATCACGGCTTGATAGAAGACGGGGCTTTCTTT.

The chain links TRBV30 to TRBJ2-1, with 7 positions matching TRBD2. J was trimmed by 5 bases and V by 0 bases; bases with no gene match: 13. This CDR3 is 17 amino acids long. Per germline, CDR1 GTSNPN and CDR2 SVGIG (reference sequence). The CDR3 bases are TGTGCCTGGAGTGTCGTAAAGGTGGGGAGGGGAGACAATGAGCAGTTCTTC. Its translation is CAWSVVKVGRGDNEQFF. Filled out from reference TRBV30 and TRBJ2-1, the complete variable domain reads SQTIHQWPATLVQPVGSPLSLECTVEGTSNPNLYWYRQAAGRGLQLLFYSVGIGQISSEVPQNLSASRPQDRQFILSSKKLLLSDSGFYLCAWSVVKVGRGDNEQFFGPGTRLTVL.

The chain couples TRBV6-6 to TRBJ2-2, with D possibly being TRBD1 (6 bases). Between the trimmed V and J ends, which lost 6 bases and 1 base, there was a span of 12 bases. Germline CDR1 reads MNHNY; CDR2 reads SVGAGI (reference sequence). This CDR3 comprises 15 residues. CDR3 bases: TGTGCCAGCAGCCTGTTACAGGGGAACACCGGGGAGCTGTTTTTT. Its translation is CASSLLQGNTGELFF.

A few counts support this clone. The chain links TRBV4-1 to TRBJ1-5; D call uncertain. The length of the CDR3 is 13 residues. From germline, CDR1 is MGHRA and CDR2 YSYEKL. The V end lost 1 base, the J end lost 1 base, and 2 bases lay between the germline ends. CDR3 nucleotides: TGCGCCAGCAGCCAAGGGAGCAATCAGCCCCAGCATTTT. Amino acids: CASSQGSNQPQHF.